The entry that follows covers one TCR beta chain sequence. A read error is possible here, since a much larger clone lies one base away. Germline CDR1 is SGHTA and CDR2 is FQGTGA. The CDR3 has 13 amino acids. The sample belongs to a study of identical twins. Each cDNA held unique molecular identifiers, and template switching gave it a universal primer site. TCRdb redid the calling of the 5' RACE reads with MiXCR, one entry per CDR3 protein. The sample shows 250,000 or so distinct CDR3 sequences, 7.5% of them seen only once. The sample also formed part of further work on yellow fever vaccine responses in identical twins.

The sequence came from a young woman in good health. The rearrangement joins TRBV7-3 to TRBJ2-1; no clear D. Material: CD8+ T cells sorted from blood. CDR3 loop: CPSSLQEYNEQFF. The DNA for the CDR3 is TGTCCCAGCAGCTTACAAGAGTACAATGAGCAGTTCTTC.